This T cell receptor beta chain was recorded in a study of T cell repertoires in cytomegalovirus infection. As for the study in general: Well-studied HLA-B-restricted CMV epitopes were used in the study alongside recently identified HLA-C-restricted ones. Evidence of both CMV infection and a matching HLA type came from public TCR beta signatures. Regarding the study as a whole: Based on cumulative public TCR beta family frequency, carriers of CMV plus the relevant HLA were identified. HLA-C-restricted CMV clonotypes gave the most frequent clonotype in two of eight donors.

Comments on this clonotype: The target antigen is unknown.

The CDR3 contains 16 residues. Germline V gene sequence: CDR1 SGDLS, CDR2 YYNGEE. Trimming took off 2 bases at V and 2 bases at J, with 14 bases between the two ends. TCRdb ran MiXCR on the reads and lists one entry per CDR3 protein. This table holds roughly 570,000 distinct CDR3 sequences, just under 40% found once. The chain links TRBV9 to TRBJ2-1; the D call may be TRBD1 or TRBD2 (5 bases each). The sequence was obtained from a human donor in good health (CMV status not recorded). Some clones in this sample may be carry-over from other donors' samples. The sequencing used cultured PBMCs, collected from culture after CMV antigen stimulation. The CDR3 loop is CASSVRGEPTYNEQFF. The CDR3 nucleotides are TGTGCCAGCAGCGTCCGAGGGGAGCCTACCTACAATGAGCAGTTCTTC.